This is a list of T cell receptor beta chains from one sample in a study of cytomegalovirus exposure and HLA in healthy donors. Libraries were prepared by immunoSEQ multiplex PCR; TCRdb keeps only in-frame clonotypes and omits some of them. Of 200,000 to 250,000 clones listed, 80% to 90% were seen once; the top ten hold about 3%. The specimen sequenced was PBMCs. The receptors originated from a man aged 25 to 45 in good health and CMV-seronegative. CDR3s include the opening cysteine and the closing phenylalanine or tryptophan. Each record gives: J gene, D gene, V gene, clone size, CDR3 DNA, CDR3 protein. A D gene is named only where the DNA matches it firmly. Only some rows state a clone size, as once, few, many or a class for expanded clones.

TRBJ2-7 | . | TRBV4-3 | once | TGCGCCAGCAGCCAGGGCACAGGGAGTCGAGAGTACTTC | CASSQGTGSREYF
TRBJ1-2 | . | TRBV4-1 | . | TGCGCCAGCAGCCAAGATTCCTTAAACTATGGCTACACCTTC | CASSQDSLNYGYTF
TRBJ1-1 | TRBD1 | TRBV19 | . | TGTGCCAGTAGTATAGAAGACAGGGGGCCGAACACTGAAGCTTTCTTT | CASSIEDRGPNTEAFF
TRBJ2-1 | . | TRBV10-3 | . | TGTGCCATCACCGCAGGGGTTTGGTCCTACAATGAGCAGTTCTTC | CAITAGVWSYNEQFF
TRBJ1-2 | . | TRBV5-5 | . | TGTGCCAGCAGCCTACTGGACATCTATGGCTACACCTTC | CASSLLDIYGYTF
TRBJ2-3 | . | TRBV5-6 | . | TGTGCCAGCAGCTTGGGAGTTAGTCCCACAGATACGCAGTATTTT | CASSLGVSPTDTQYF
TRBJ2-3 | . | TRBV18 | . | TGTGCCAGCTCAACAACTAGCTCAGATACGCAGTATTTT | CASSTTSSDTQYF
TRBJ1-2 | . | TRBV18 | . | TGTGCCAGCTCACCCCGGGGGGACGGAGGGTATGGCTACACCTTC | CASSPRGDGGYGYTF
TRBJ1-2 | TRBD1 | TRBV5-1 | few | TGCGCCAGCAGCTTCACCGGGACAGGGGTCAAGTATGGCTACACCTTC | CASSFTGTGVKYGYTF
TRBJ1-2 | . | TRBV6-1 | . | TGTGCCAGCAGTGACTACGGCTATGGCTACACCTTC | CASSDYGYGYTF
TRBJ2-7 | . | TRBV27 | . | TGTGCCAGCAGTCGCCCCGGTCGGGCCTACGAGCAGTACTTC | CASSRPGRAYEQYF
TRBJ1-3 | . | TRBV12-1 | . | TGTGCCAGCAGCACTCGACAGGGGGCGGAAGCTGGAAACACCATATATTTT | CASSTRQGAEAGNTIYF
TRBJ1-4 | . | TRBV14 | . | TGTGCCAGCAGCCAAGCATTAACAGGGCGGAATGAAAAACTGTTTTTT | CASSQALTGRNEKLFF
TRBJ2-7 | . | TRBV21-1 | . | TGTGCCAGCAGCAGAGACATGCCAGGGGTCTTCTACGAGCAGTACTTC | CASSRDMPGVFYEQYF
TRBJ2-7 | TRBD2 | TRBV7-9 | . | TGTGCCAGCAGCTTATTAGCGGGGGTCACCGACGAGCAGTACTTC | CASSLLAGVTDEQYF
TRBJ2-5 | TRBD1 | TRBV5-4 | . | TGTGCCAGCAGCCAAGGACAGGGCCAAGAGACCCAGTACTTC | CASSQGQGQETQYF
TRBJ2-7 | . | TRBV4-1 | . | TGCGCCAGCAGCCAAGTCGGTACAGGGCGCGAGCAGTACTTC | CASSQVGTGREQYF
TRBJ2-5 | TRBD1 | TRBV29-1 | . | TGCAGCGTTGAAAGCGTGACAGGGAAAGAGACCCAGTACTTC | CSVESVTGKETQYF
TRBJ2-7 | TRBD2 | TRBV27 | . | TGTGCCAGCAGTTTGGGACTAGCAATGGCGGGCTTCGAGCAGTACTTC | CASSLGLAMAGFEQYF
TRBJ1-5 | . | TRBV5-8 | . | TGTGCCAGCAGCCAGACACGGAATCAGCCCCAGCATTTT | CASSQTRNQPQHF
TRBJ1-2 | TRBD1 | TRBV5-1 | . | TGCGCCAGCAGCCAGGTGACAGGGGGCGCATATGGCTACACCTTC | CASSQVTGGAYGYTF
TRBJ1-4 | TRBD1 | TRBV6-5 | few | TGTGCCAGCAGTTTTCTTTCGACAGGGTTTAATGAAAAACTGTTTTTT | CASSFLSTGFNEKLFF
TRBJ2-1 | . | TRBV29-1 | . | TGCAGCGTTGCCCGACTGGTTTCCTACAATGAGCAGTTCTTC | CSVARLVSYNEQFF
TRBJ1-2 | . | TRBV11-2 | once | TGTGCCAGCAGCCCACTGGGGGGAAGCAACTATGGCTACACCTTC | CASSPLGGSNYGYTF
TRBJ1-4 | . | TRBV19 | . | TGTGCCAGTAGTATAACACGTCTTGATGAAAAACTGTTTTTT | CASSITRLDEKLFF
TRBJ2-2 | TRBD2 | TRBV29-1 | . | TGCAGCGTTGAAAAGGCTAGCGGGGTCGGGGAGCTGTTTTTT | CSVEKASGVGELFF
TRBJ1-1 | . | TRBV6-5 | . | TGTGCCAGCAGTTACCTAGGAATCACTGAAGCTTTCTTT | CASSYLGITEAFF
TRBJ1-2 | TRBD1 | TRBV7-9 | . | TGTGCCAGCAGCTTAGGCCCTCCTGGACAGGGGAGAGGCTACACCTTC | CASSLGPPGQGRGYTF
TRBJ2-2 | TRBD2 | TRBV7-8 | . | TGTGCCAGCGTGGGTAGCGGGGGGGCCACCGGGGAGCTGTTTTTT | CASVGSGGATGELFF